This entry concerns a single T cell receptor beta chain. The antigen remains unidentified. CD45RO/CCR7/CD25/CD127/CD95/CD27 staining was used to isolate CD4+ naive, central memory, regulatory and stem cell-like memory cells by sorting. The data originate from a study of beta chain features in type 1 diabetes. Looking at the study overall: Across the samples, more than 85 million sorted cells were examined in total.

Investigators reverse transcribed all isolated RNA, so they sequenced expressed TCRB transcripts. Repertoires were generated with immunoSEQ multiplex PCR, while TCRdb's copy carries only in-frame clones and drops some. The repertoire has approximately 600,000 clones, 9.5% to 15% of them found once; the top ten carry about 0.11%. V lost 6 bases and J lost 1, with 15 bases in between. This CDR3 comprises 15 residues. The germline CDR1 and CDR2 sequences are KGHSH and LQKENI. Broader study findings: TCRB CDR3 length was moderately but significantly reduced in all four CD4+ subsets of Type 1 diabetes patients.

The source of this sequence is a man aged 25 to 40 with type 1 diabetes. V usage is TRBV18 and J usage is TRBJ2-5, with a tentative D call TRBD1 (6 bases). Material for sequencing was naive CD4+ T cells from blood. Written as DNA, the CDR3 is TGTGCCAGCTCCGACCGACAGGCGCTCCAAGAGACCCAGTACTTC. Translation gives CASSDRQALQETQYF.